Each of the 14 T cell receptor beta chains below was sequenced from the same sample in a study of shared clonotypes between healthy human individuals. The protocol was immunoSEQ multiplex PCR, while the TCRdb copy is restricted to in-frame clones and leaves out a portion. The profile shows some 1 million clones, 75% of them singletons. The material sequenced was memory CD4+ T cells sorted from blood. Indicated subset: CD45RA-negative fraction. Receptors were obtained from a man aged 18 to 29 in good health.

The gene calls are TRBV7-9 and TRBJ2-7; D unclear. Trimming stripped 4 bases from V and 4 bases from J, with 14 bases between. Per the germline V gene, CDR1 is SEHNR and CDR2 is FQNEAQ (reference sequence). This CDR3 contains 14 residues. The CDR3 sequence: CASSSELIRYEQYF. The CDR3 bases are TGTGCCAGCAGCTCTGAACTTATCCGTTACGAGCAGTACTTC.

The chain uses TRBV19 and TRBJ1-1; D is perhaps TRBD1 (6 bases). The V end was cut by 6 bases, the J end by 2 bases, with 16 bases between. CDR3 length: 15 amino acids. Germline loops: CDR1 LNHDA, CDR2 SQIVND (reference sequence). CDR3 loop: CASRGGQAINTEAFF. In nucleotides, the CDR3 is TGTGCCAGTAGGGGGGGGCAGGCGATCAACACTGAAGCTTTCTTT.

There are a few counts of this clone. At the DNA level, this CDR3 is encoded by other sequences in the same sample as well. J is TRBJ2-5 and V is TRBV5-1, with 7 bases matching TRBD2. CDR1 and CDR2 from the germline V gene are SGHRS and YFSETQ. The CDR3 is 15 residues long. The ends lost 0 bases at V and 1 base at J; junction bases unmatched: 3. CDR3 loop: CASSLGGGGQETQYF. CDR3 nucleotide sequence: TGCGCCAGCAGCTTGGGCGGCGGGGGCCAAGAGACCCAGTACTTC.

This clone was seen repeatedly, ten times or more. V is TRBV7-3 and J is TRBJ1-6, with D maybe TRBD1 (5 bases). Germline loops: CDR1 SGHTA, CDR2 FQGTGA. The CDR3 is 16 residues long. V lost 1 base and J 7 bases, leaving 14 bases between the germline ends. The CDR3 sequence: CASSLKGRGSNSPLHF. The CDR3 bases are TGTGCCAGCAGCTTAAAGGGGCGGGGATCCAATTCACCCCTCCACTTT.

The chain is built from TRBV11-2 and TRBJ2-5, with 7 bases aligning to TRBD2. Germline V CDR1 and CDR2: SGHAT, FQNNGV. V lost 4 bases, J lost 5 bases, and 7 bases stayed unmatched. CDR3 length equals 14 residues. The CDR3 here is CASSSGSSGETQYF. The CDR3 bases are TGTGCCAGCAGCTCCGGATCTAGCGGCGAGACCCAGTACTTC. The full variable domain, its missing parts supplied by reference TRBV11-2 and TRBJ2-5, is EAGVAQSPRYKIIEKRQSVAFWCNPISGHATLYWYQQILGQGPKLLIQFQNNGVVDDSQLPKDRFSAERLKGVDSTLKIQPAKLEDSAVYLCASSSGSSGETQYFGPGTRLLVL.

CDR3 bases: TGTGCCATCAGTACACAGGGATTTTATAGCAATCAGCCCCAGCATTTT. Protein: CAISTQGFYSNQPQHF. The V call is TRBV10-3, the J call TRBJ1-5, with D tentatively TRBD1 (6 bases). The V gene's germline CDR1 is ENHRY and CDR2 SYGVKD. This CDR3 comprises 16 residues. With 5 bases removed from V and 0 bases from J, the gap between germline ends came to 14 bases.

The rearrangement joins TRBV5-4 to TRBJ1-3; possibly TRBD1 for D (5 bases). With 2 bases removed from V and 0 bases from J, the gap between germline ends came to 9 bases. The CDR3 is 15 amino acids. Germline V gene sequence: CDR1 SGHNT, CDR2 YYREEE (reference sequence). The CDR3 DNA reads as TGTGCCAGCAGCTTTCAGGGCCTCTCTGGAAACACCATATATTTT. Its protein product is CASSFQGLSGNTIYF.

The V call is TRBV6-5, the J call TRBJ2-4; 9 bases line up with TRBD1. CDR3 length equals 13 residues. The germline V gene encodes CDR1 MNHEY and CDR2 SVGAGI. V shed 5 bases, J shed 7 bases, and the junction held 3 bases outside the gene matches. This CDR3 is CASSQGTGNIQYF. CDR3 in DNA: TGTGCCAGCAGTCAGGGGACAGGGAACATTCAGTACTTC.

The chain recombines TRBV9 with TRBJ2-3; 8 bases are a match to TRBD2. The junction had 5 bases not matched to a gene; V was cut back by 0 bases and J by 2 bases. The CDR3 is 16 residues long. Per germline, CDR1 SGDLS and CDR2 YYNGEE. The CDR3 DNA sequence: TGTGCCAGCAGCGTAGCGGGGGGGACAAACACAGATACGCAGTATTTT. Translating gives CASSVAGGTNTDTQYF.

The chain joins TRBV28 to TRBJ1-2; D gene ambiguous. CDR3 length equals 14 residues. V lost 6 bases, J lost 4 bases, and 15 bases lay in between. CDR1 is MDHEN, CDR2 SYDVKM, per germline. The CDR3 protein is CASRVMNSLYGYTF. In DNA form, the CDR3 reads TGTGCCAGCAGGGTAATGAACTCCCTCTATGGCTACACCTTC.

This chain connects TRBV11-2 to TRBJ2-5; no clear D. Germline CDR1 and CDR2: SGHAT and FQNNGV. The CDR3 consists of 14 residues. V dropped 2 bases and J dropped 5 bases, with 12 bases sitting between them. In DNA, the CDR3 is TGTGCCAGCAGCTTACATTTTGATAAGGAGACCCAGTACTTC. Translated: CASSLHFDKETQYF.

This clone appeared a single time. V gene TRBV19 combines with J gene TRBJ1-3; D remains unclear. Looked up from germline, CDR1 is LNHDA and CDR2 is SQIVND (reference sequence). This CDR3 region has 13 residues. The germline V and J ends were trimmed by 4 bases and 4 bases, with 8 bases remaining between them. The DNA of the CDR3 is TGTGCCAGTAGTAGGAGAGTCGGAAACACCATATATTTT. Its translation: CASSRRVGNTIYF.

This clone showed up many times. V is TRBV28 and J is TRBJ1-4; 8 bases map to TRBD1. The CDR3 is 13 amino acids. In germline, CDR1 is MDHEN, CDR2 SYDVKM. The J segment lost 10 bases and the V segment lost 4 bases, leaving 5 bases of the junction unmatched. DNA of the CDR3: TGTGCCAGCAGTTCAGGGGGCCGAGGAAAACTGTTTTTT. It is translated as CASSSGGRGKLFF.

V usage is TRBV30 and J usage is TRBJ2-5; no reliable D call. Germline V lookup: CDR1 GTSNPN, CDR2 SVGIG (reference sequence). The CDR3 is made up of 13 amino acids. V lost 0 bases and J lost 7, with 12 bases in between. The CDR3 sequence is CAWSVAAGWTQYF. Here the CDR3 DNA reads TGTGCCTGGAGTGTGGCGGCCGGTTGGACCCAGTACTTC.